This entry concerns a single T cell receptor (beta chain). V lost 1 base and J lost 0, with 4 bases in between. CDR3 length: 14 amino acids. Germline V CDR1 and CDR2: LGHNA, YNFKEQ. The sample comes from a study of T cell changes during pregnancy in multiple sclerosis. Sequencing used immunoSEQ multiplex PCR; TCRdb keeps in-frame clones, though not all of them. The profile shows about 45,000 clones, more than 75% of them singletons. This receptor was taken from a female donor with multiple sclerosis, enrolled in a pregnancy study. The sequencing input was PBMCs (not recorded whether the cells were cultured). This chain joins TRBV4-2 and TRBJ1-3; D is unclear. CDR3 in DNA: TGTGCCAGCAGCCAAGGAAGCTCTGGAAACACCATATATTTT. Its translation: CASSQGSSGNTIYF.